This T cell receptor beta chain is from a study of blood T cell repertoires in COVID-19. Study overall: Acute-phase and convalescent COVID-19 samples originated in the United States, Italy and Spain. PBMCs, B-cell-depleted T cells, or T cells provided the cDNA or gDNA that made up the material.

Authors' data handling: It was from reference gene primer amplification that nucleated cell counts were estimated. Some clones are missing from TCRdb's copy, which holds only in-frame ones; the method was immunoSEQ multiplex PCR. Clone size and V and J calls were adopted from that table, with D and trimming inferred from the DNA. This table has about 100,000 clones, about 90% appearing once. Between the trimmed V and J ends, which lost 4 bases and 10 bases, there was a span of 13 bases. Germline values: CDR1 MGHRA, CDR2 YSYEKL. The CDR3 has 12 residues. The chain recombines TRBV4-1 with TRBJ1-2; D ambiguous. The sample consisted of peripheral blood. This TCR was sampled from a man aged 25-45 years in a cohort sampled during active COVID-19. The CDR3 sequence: CASSPDTGDYTF. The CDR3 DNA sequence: TGCGCCAGCAGCCCCGACACCGGGGACTACACCTTC.